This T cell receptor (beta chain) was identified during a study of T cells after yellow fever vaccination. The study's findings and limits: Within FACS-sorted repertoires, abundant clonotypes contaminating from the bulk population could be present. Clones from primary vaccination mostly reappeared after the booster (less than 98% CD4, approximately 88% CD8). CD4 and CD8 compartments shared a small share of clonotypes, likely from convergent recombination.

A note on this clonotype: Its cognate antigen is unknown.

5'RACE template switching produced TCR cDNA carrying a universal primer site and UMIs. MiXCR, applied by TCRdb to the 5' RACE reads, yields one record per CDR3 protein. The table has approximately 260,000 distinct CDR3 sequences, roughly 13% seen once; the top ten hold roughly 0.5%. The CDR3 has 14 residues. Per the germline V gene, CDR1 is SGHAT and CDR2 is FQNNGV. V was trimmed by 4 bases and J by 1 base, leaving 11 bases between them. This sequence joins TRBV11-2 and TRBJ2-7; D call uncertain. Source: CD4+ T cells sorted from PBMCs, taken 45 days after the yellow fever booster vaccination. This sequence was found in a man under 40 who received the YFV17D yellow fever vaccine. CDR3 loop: CASSSPAGSYEQYF. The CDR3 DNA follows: TGTGCCAGCAGCTCTCCCGCAGGATCCTACGAGCAGTACTTC.